These 14 T cell receptor beta chains came from one sample sequenced in a study of naive and memory T cell subsets. Study-wide points: Especially in CD8 cells, naive repertoires contained a few larger clonotypes, possibly CD45RA-re-expressing memory cells.

Antigen specificity for these receptors is unknown. An equimolar mix of two oligonucleotides served as the beta constant-region primer for TRBC1 and TRBC2. Four rounds of PCR amplified the ligated cDNA using nested alpha and beta constant-region primers plus SP2. A single record per CDR3 protein comes from TCRdb applying MiXCR to the UMI-ligation and nested PCR reads. Altogether approximately 100,000 distinct CDR3 sequences are present, about 14% being singletons, with the ten largest covering about 3%. The specimen sequenced was naive CD8+ T cells from blood. The receptors originated from a human donor in good health.

This rearrangement joins TRBV12-3 or TRBV12-4 to TRBJ2-7; D is unclear. The CDR3 loop spans 13 amino acids. V lost 0 bases and J lost 5, with 8 bases in between. The CDR3 DNA reads TGTGCCAGCAGTTTAGCGCGAGTACACGAGCAGTACTTC. Translated: CASSLARVHEQYF.

The gene calls are TRBV12-3 or TRBV12-4 and TRBJ1-4, with D possibly being TRBD1 (5 bases). This CDR3 has 17 amino acids. V was clipped by 0 bases and J by 12 bases, with 23 bases between them. CDR3 DNA: TGTGCCAGCAGTTTAGCTGGGACCCTGGCTAAGGATCGAGAACTGTTTTTT. It translates to CASSLAGTLAKDRELFF.

J is TRBJ2-1 and V is TRBV6-1, with 9 nucleotides matching TRBD1. V trimming: 7 bases; J trimming: 8 bases; junction bases outside the gene matches: 3. CDR3 length: 12 amino acids. Germline assignment: CDR1 MNHNS and CDR2 SASEGT. For the CDR3, the DNA is TGTGCCAGCACCTGGACAGGGGATGAGCAGTTCTTC. It translates to CASTWTGDEQFF.

The CDR3 sequence: CASSTRGLAKNIQYF. The CDR3 nucleotides are TGTGCCAGCAGCACCCGAGGGCTAGCCAAAAACATTCAGTACTTC. The rearrangement joins TRBV21-1 to TRBJ2-4. TRBV21-1 is a pseudogene segment. The CDR3 runs 15 residues.

This clonotype was observed a handful of times. The CDR3 DNA sequence: TGCGCCAGCAGCCAAGATGGGGACAGGGGGGATGAGCAGTTCTTC. Translation: CASSQDGDRGDEQFF. The V and J genes are TRBV4-3 and TRBJ2-1; 11 bases are shared with TRBD1. Trimming at V came to 0 bases and at J to 8 bases, leaving 3 bases not matched to a gene. The CDR3 is made up of 15 amino acids. The germline CDR1 and CDR2 sequences are LGHNA and YSLEER.

The chain links TRBV24-1 to TRBJ2-2; perhaps TRBD2 as D (6 bases). Germline assignment: CDR1 KGHDR and CDR2 SFDVKD. The CDR3 spans 16 residues. With 1 base removed from V and 0 bases from J, the gap between germline ends came to 8 bases. The CDR3 DNA reads TGTGCCACCAGTGATTTTCGCGGGACGAACACCGGGGAGCTGTTTTTT. Protein sequence: CATSDFRGTNTGELFF.

This chain uses TRBV12-3 or TRBV12-4 with TRBJ2-5, with D perhaps TRBD1 or TRBD2 (5 bases each). This CDR3 region has 12 residues. The ends were cut back, 8 bases at V and 0 bases at J, with 7 bases in the middle. The CDR3, as DNA: TGTGCCAGCGGGGGACACCAAGAGACCCAGTACTTC. This encodes CASGGHQETQYF.

The chain's CDR3 is CASSPRWTPSDSPLHF. In nucleotides, the CDR3 is TGTGCCAGCAGCCCGCGTTGGACTCCAAGCGATTCACCCCTCCACTTT. The chain combines TRBV11-3 with TRBJ1-6; D not resolved. Germline V gene lookup returns CDR1 SGHNT and CDR2 YENEEA. This CDR3 region has 16 residues. V was shortened by 5 bases and J by 8 bases, with 19 bases between the two germline ends.

The J gene is TRBJ2-1, the V gene TRBV7-9; TRBD2 matches at 8 bases. Trimming took 8 bases from V and 5 from J; bases not matched to a gene: 5. Germline CDR1 reads SEHNR; CDR2 reads FQNEAQ (reference sequence). CDR3 size: 13 residues. Here the CDR3 reads CASRSGGNNEQFF. DNA of the CDR3: TGTGCCAGCCGCAGCGGGGGCAACAATGAGCAGTTCTTC.

The CDR3 coding sequence is TGTGCCAGCAGTTTATCTGGGACAGGGATCACTGAAGCTTTCTTT. Protein: CASSLSGTGITEAFF. V gene TRBV27 combines with J gene TRBJ1-1, with 9 bases aligning to TRBD1. V gave up 0 bases and J gave up 4 bases; unmatched junction bases: 3. This CDR3 is 15 amino acids long. Germline V CDR1 and CDR2: MNHEY, SMNVEV (reference sequence).

This clonotype was counted between two and nine times. The genes are TRBV5-6 and TRBJ2-7, with unresolved D. Per germline, CDR1 SGHDT and CDR2 YYEEEE. The length of the CDR3 is 14 residues. Trimming removed 3 bases at V and 0 bases at J, with 10 bases between. CDR3 sequence reads: CASSSTPVSYEQYF. The CDR3 DNA is TGTGCCAGCAGCTCTACGCCAGTCTCCTACGAGCAGTACTTC.

This clonotype came up a few times. The chain couples TRBV15 to TRBJ2-7; maybe TRBD1 (6 bases). The CDR3 loop spans 13 amino acids. Trimming removed 0 bases at V and 6 bases at J, with 9 bases between. From germline, CDR1 is LNHNV and CDR2 YYDKDF (reference sequence). The CDR3 bases are TGTGCCACCAGCAGAGAACCACAGGGCGAGCAGTACTTC. This translates into CATSREPQGEQYF.

This clonotype was seen a few times. The genes are TRBV29-1 and TRBJ2-5; 7 bases are shared with TRBD2. The CDR3 contains 15 residues. The V segment lost 4 bases and the J segment 2 bases; nucleotides outside the gene matches: 10. Looked up from germline, CDR1 is SQVTM and CDR2 is ANQGSEA. CDR3 bases: TGCAGCGTTGTTGGAGAGCGGGGAGTACAAGAGACCCAGTACTTC. Its protein is CSVVGERGVQETQYF.

CDR3 sequence (DNA): TGCGCCAGCAGCCGGAAGGACAGTCTTAACACTGAAGCTTTCTTT. This codes for CASSRKDSLNTEAFF. The rearrangement joins TRBV4-1 to TRBJ1-1; D might be TRBD1 (6 bases). This CDR3 has 15 amino acids. CDR1 and CDR2 from the germline V gene are MGHRA and YSYEKL. Trimming took 4 bases from V and 2 from J, leaving 14 bases between them.